This is a list of T cell receptor beta chains from one sample in a study of blood T cell repertoires in COVID-19. Generated by immunoSEQ multiplex PCR, the TCRdb table keeps only in-frame clones and is missing some. The table records hundreds of thousands of clones, approximately 86% of them present only once. Sequencing was carried out using peripheral blood. These receptors were collected from a woman in her 30s who had recovered from COVID-19. Both conserved end residues are part of each CDR3. The D gene is left open where the match is weak. Size values are once, few and many counts, or a class for expanded clones, and some rows have none.

CDR3 length	D gene	clone size	V gene	J gene	CDR3 protein	CDR3 DNA
16	TRBD2	few	TRBV4-3	TRBJ2-1	CASSERLAGGLNEQFF	TGCGCCAGCAGCGAGAGACTAGCGGGAGGCCTCAATGAGCAGTTCTTC
16	NA	once	TRBV12-2	TRBJ2-7	CASRLAGAGGTNEQYF	TGTGCAAGTCGCTTAGCGGGAGCGGGAGGGACCAACGAGCAGTACTTC
15	NA	NA	TRBV4-2	TRBJ1-2	CASSLDIGGIYGYTF	TGTGCCAGCAGCCTCGACATAGGGGGAATCTATGGCTACACCTTC
17	TRBD2	NA	TRBV27	TRBJ2-1	CASSLSGTSGLYNEQFF	TGTGCCAGCAGTTTATCGGGGACTAGCGGCCTCTACAATGAGCAGTTCTTC
14	NA	NA	TRBV30	TRBJ1-3	CAWSVWGYRNTIYF	TGTGCCTGGAGTGTTTGGGGCTATAGAAACACCATATATTTT
16	TRBD1	NA	TRBV30	TRBJ2-3	CAWSVRTGGFTDTQYF	TGTGCCTGGAGTGTCAGGACAGGGGGCTTCACAGATACGCAGTATTTT
17	TRBD2	NA	TRBV28	TRBJ2-5	CASSRGLAGGPRETQYF	TGTGCCAGCAGCCGAGGACTAGCGGGAGGGCCGAGGGAGACCCAGTACTTC
16	NA	NA	TRBV7-8	TRBJ2-2	CASSLDLGGDTGELFF	TGTGCCAGCAGCTTAGACTTAGGGGGAGACACCGGGGAGCTGTTTTTT
14	NA	NA	TRBV27	TRBJ1-4	CASLSADTNEKLFF	TGTGCCAGCCTTTCTGCGGATACTAATGAAAAACTGTTTTTT
12	NA	few	TRBV28	TRBJ1-1	CASSFSRTEAFF	TGTGCCAGCAGTTTCTCTCGCACTGAAGCTTTCTTT
16	NA	NA	TRBV28	TRBJ2-5	CASSPGHRGYQETQYF	TGTGCCAGCAGTCCCGGTCATAGGGGGTACCAAGAGACCCAGTACTTC
16	NA	NA	TRBV28	TRBJ2-7	CASSPIPGTGAYEQYF	TGTGCCAGCAGCCCCATCCCCGGGACGGGGGCCTACGAGCAGTACTTC
11	NA	few	TRBV10-1	TRBJ1-1	CASPGGYEAFF	TGCGCTAGCCCGGGGGGCTATGAAGCTTTCTTT
15	TRBD2	NA	TRBV3-1/TRBV3-2	TRBJ2-5	CASSQGGTRKETQYF	TGTGCCAGCAGCCAAGGCGGGACTAGAAAAGAGACCCAGTACTTC
16	NA	NA	TRBV12-5	TRBJ1-5	CASGFGSRDSNQPQHF	TGTGCTAGTGGTTTTGGTTCGAGGGATAGCAATCAGCCCCAGCATTTT
15	TRBD1	few	TRBV6-5	TRBJ1-1	CASRRQGTSNTEAFF	TGTGCCAGCAGGCGACAGGGGACTTCTAACACTGAAGCTTTCTTT
12	NA	NA	TRBV5-4	TRBJ1-2	CASSLPGNGYTF	TGTGCCAGCAGCTTGCCGGGAAATGGCTACACCTTC
15	NA	NA	TRBV30	TRBJ2-7	CAWRQGGTLPYEQYF	TGTGCCTGGCGGCAGGGTGGAACCCTTCCCTACGAGCAGTACTTC
14	NA	NA	TRBV5-4	TRBJ1-4	CASSFSGSSEKLFF	TGTGCCAGCAGCTTCTCCGGGTCCTCCGAAAAACTGTTTTTT
15	TRBD2	NA	TRBV19	TRBJ2-3	CASSGPAGGQDTQYF	TGTGCCAGTAGTGGGCCCGCGGGGGGCCAAGATACGCAGTATTTT
13	NA	NA	TRBV7-9	TRBJ2-7	CASSSPGTYEQYF	TGTGCCAGCAGCTCCCCCGGGACCTACGAGCAGTACTTC
16	NA	NA	TRBV9	TRBJ1-3	CASSAAQGNSGNTIYF	TGTGCCAGCAGCGCCGCTCAGGGGAACTCTGGAAACACCATATATTTT
16	NA	NA	TRBV7-2	TRBJ2-1	CASSLGAGKLYNEQFF	TGTGCCAGCAGCTTAGGTGCGGGAAAACTATACAATGAGCAGTTCTTC
16	TRBD2	NA	TRBV4-2	TRBJ2-5	CASSPGTSGVQETQYF	TGTGCCAGCAGCCCCGGGACTAGCGGGGTACAAGAGACCCAGTACTTC
18	NA	few	TRBV15	TRBJ2-7	CATSPFSTSVFYFYEQYF	TGTGCCACCAGCCCGTTCTCGACTAGTGTTTTTTATTTCTACGAGCAGTACTTC
18	TRBD2	NA	TRBV4-1	TRBJ2-1	CASSQSGLAGGGGDEQFF	TGCGCCAGCAGCCAATCGGGACTAGCGGGAGGCGGAGGTGATGAGCAGTTCTTC
14	NA	NA	TRBV19	TRBJ2-5	CASSIQGHQETQYF	TGTGCCAGTAGTATTCAGGGTCACCAAGAGACCCAGTACTTC
13	NA	NA	TRBV5-1	TRBJ1-2	CASSREEGYGYTF	TGCGCCAGCAGTCGGGAGGAAGGCTATGGCTACACCTTC
13	NA	NA	TRBV6-5	TRBJ2-4	CASRGQRENIQYF	TGTGCCAGCAGGGGACAACGGGAAAACATTCAGTACTTC
14	TRBD2	NA	TRBV6-4	TRBJ2-7	CASIRTSGGYEQYF	TGTGCCAGCATCAGGACTAGCGGGGGTTACGAGCAGTACTTC
14	TRBD1	NA	TRBV7-2	TRBJ1-5	CASSLTGGKEPQHF	TGTGCCAGCAGCTTAACAGGGGGCAAAGAGCCCCAGCATTTT
15	TRBD2	NA	TRBV14	TRBJ2-1	CASSPRLAGNNEQFF	TGTGCCAGCAGTCCCAGGCTAGCGGGAAACAATGAGCAGTTCTTC
12	NA	NA	TRBV19	TRBJ2-5	CASRNVGETQYF	TGTGCCAGTAGAAATGTCGGAGAGACCCAGTACTTC
16	NA	NA	TRBV7-9	TRBJ2-7	CASIQGTLQEGKEQYF	TGTGCCAGCATCCAGGGAACACTGCAGGAGGGGAAGGAGCAGTACTTC
16	TRBD2	NA	TRBV5-1	TRBJ2-7	CASSMGPSGSAYEQYF	TGCGCCAGCAGCATGGGACCTAGCGGGAGTGCCTACGAGCAGTACTTC
15	TRBD1	NA	TRBV5-1	TRBJ2-1	CASSLEGGSGHEQFF	TGCGCCAGCAGCTTGGAAGGGGGCTCGGGCCATGAGCAGTTCTTC
16	NA	once	TRBV19	TRBJ2-3	CASSIGASAITDTQYF	TGTGCCAGTAGTATAGGAGCTAGCGCCATCACAGATACGCAGTATTTT
13	NA	NA	TRBV7-9	TRBJ2-7	CASSFDTTYEQYF	TGTGCCAGCAGCTTCGACACAACCTACGAGCAGTACTTC